This T cell receptor (beta chain) emerged from a study of blood T cells in healthy people across ages. Study background: Template switching retrieved approximately one barcoded beta molecule for each two T cells.

Researchers isolated at least 7 million PBMCs per sample. A second PCR of roughly 7 to 11 cycles used a sample-barcoded 5' primer and a J-beta primer mix. MiXCR was run by TCRdb on the 5' RACE reads, yielding one entry per CDR3 protein. The repertoire holds about 900,000 distinct CDR3 sequences, under 50% seen once, with under 15% in the top ten. V was pared by 6 bases and J by 0 bases, with 4 bases of the junction left unmatched. The CDR3 is 14 amino acids. Input material: blood. This sequence originates from a man under 40 in good health. The genes are TRBV12-3 or TRBV12-4 and TRBJ2-5; TRBD2 matches at 7 bases. CDR3 nucleotide sequence: TGTGCCAGCAGCCGTAGCGGGTACCAAGAGACCCAGTACTTC. Its translation is CASSRSGYQETQYF.